The present entry profiles one T cell receptor beta chain with its context. Its antigen specificity is not known. No per-base quality is available; no much larger clone lies one base away. The CDR3 holds 14 amino acids from the cysteine to the phenylalanine. Only CDR3 DNA is held: 42 bases, read in frame from base 1. Deletion took 7 bases off V and 1 base off J, with a span of 13 bases between the germline ends. Looking up the germline V gene yields CDR1 SNHLY and CDR2 FYNNEI. This entry comes from a study of technical replicates of blood from a few donors (dated by TCRdb to 2016 to 2017). To prepare the library, the immunoSEQ multiplex PCR assay was applied. The immuneACCESS repertoire file appears here via TCRdb, limited to in-frame rearrangements. These files lack a portion of the clones; in checked studies, under half of the deficit traces to unresolved V genes, and the cause of the others is not known. This sample comprises over 85,000 clones, 90% to 97% of them detected only once. The top ten constitute more than 0.3% of the sample.

The chain joins TRBV2 to TRBJ1-1; matching of 6 bases hints at TRBD1 as the D gene. This TCR derives from a human donor in good health. The sequenced material came from T cells isolated from PBMCs. The DNA sequence is given as TGTGCCAGCAACATAGGACAGCAGAACACTGAAGCTTTCTTT. Its coded protein is CASNIGQQNTEAFF.